A selection of T cell receptor beta chains follows, all from one sample in a study of Ad26.COV2.S vaccination and SARS-CoV-2 variants. Here immunoSEQ multiplex PCR was the method, and the copy in TCRdb shows in-frame clones only, minus some. Among more than 300,000 clones, roughly 86% were seen once, and the ten largest hold 1.9%. This sample comprised peripheral blood, obtained in a trial of Ad26.COV2.S vaccine versus placebo. All receptors derive from a person between 18 and 59 years old who received the Ad26.COV2.S COVID-19 vaccine or a placebo. CDR3s include the opening cysteine and the closing phenylalanine or tryptophan.

CDR3 length	V gene	CDR3 protein
15	TRBV5-1	CASSLESSAQETQYF
15	TRBV6-4	CASSDRAPSSYEQYF
12	TRBV30	CAAGQGNEKLFF
16	TRBV5-4	CASSSGQGATNEKLFF
14	TRBV27	CASSWDTINSPLHF
15	TRBV3-1/TRBV3-2	CASSRRGSGVTEQYF
14	TRBV2	CASSEGHSSYEQYF
16	TRBV11-2	CASSLQGAGSYNEQFF
15	TRBV24-1	CATSAGRNSGNTIYF
16	TRBV5-4	CASSAPKTGLNTEAFF
14	TRBV6-5	CASRTGSSNQPQHF
14	TRBV6-5	CASSYRKGNYGYTF
15	TRBV15	CATSRDEATKNIQYF
13	TRBV12-3/TRBV12-4	CASSLASNQPQHF
13	TRBV12-3/TRBV12-4	CASSPRGQETQYF
14	TRBV18	CASSPDSSRETQYF
14	TRBV7-9	CASSLVAGRGEQYF
11	TRBV7-6	CASSLGNTIYF
13	TRBV7-2	CASSPRPRWGELF
13	TRBV2	CASARTNTGELFF
15	TRBV4-3	CASSQVIGISNEQFF
14	TRBV19	CASSTGTGERGYTF